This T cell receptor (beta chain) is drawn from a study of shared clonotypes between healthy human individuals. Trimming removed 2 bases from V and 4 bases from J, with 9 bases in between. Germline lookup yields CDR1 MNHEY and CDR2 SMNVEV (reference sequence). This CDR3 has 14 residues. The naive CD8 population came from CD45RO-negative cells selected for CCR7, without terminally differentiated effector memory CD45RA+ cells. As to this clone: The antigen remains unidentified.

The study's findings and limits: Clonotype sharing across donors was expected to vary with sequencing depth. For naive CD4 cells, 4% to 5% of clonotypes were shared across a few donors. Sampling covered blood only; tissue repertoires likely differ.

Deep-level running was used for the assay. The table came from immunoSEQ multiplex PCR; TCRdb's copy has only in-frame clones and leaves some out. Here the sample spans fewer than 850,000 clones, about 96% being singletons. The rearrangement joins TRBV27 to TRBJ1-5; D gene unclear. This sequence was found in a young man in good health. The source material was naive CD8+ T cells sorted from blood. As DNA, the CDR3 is TGTGCCAGCAGTTTAAGGCCCCTTAATCAGCCCCAGCATTTT. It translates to CASSLRPLNQPQHF.